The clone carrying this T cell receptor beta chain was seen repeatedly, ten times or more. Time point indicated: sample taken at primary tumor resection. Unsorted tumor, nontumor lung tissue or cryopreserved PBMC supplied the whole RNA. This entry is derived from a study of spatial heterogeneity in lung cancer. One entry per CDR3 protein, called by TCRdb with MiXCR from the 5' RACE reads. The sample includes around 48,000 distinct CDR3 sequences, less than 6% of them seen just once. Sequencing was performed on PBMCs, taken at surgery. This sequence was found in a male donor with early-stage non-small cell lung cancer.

The chain's CDR3 is CASSSGPNWQFF. CDR3 in DNA: TGTGCCAGCAGTTCCGGCCCTAATTGGCAGTTCTTC. The chain employs TRBV6-6 and TRBJ2-1; D is unresolved. The CDR3 extends over 12 amino acids. The germline gives CDR1 MNHNY, CDR2 SVGAGI (reference sequence). The V and J ends lost 4 bases and 12 bases respectively, with 13 bases between them.